The source of this T cell receptor (beta chain) is a study of cytomegalovirus exposure and HLA in healthy donors. As for the study in general: Earlier sequencing of 150 million to 200 million T cells yielded around 100 million unique TCR beta sequences.

Germline V gene data show CDR1 as SGHRS and CDR2 as YFSETQ. Trimming took off 2 bases at V and 5 bases at J, with 13 bases between the two ends. The CDR3 is made up of 14 amino acids. A multiplex PCR was run with 60 Vbeta primers and 13 Jbeta primers. TCRdb keeps only in-frame clones here, not all; method: immunoSEQ multiplex PCR. The sample shows some 200,000 clones, around 83% of them seen only once. Specimen: PBMCs. This TCR was recovered from a girl aged 5-17 years in good health and CMV-seronegative. The chain links TRBV5-1 to TRBJ1-2, with a possible D match to TRBD1 (6 bases). The CDR3: CASSFLRTGYGYTF. The CDR3 DNA reads TGCGCCAGCAGCTTCCTCAGAACAGGGTATGGCTACACCTTC.